A selection of T cell receptor beta chains follows, all from one sample in a study of shared clonotypes between healthy human individuals. The method was immunoSEQ multiplex PCR; TCRdb's version includes in-frame clones alone and lacks a portion of them. The data hold about 2,500,000 clones, with roughly nine tenths observed a single time. Sequenced sample: naive CD4+ T cells sorted from blood. The receptors shown here come from a man aged 18-30 years in good health. Both conserved end residues are part of each CDR3. Fields, in order: J gene, clone size, D gene, V gene, CDR3 length, CDR3 DNA, CDR3 protein. D genes are given only for firm matches. Where a row states a size, it is once, few, many or the class of an expanded clone; other rows omit it.

J: TRBJ2-1; size: .; D: .; V: TRBV6-5; length: 15; DNA: TGTGCCAGCAGACCACTAGCACGGCTTTACAATGAGCAGTTCTTC; CDR3: CASRPLARLYNEQFF
J: TRBJ1-2; size: .; D: TRBD1; V: TRBV5-1; length: 14; DNA: TGCGCCAGCAGCTTGGGAGGACAGGGGTATGGCTACACCTTC; CDR3: CASSLGGQGYGYTF
J: TRBJ2-7; size: .; D: .; V: TRBV30; length: 14; DNA: TGTGCCTGGGCGCTCCTCGACGGCTCCTACGAGCAGTACTTC; CDR3: CAWALLDGSYEQYF
J: TRBJ2-7; size: .; D: .; V: TRBV4-1; length: 15; DNA: TGCGCCAGCAGCCAGTCGAGAAGTGGCTCCTACGAGCAGTACTTC; CDR3: CASSQSRSGSYEQYF
J: TRBJ1-5; size: .; D: .; V: TRBV6-5; length: 13; DNA: TGTGCCAGCTCCAGTCAGACCAATCAGCCCCAGCATTTT; CDR3: CASSSQTNQPQHF
J: TRBJ1-2; size: .; D: .; V: TRBV4-1; length: 13; DNA: TGCGCCAGCAGCCCCCTGGCTGACTATGGCTACACCTTC; CDR3: CASSPLADYGYTF
J: TRBJ1-2; size: .; D: .; V: TRBV6-1; length: 15; DNA: TGTGCCAGCAGCTCCAAGGGCGAGTCTAACTATGGCTACACCTTC; CDR3: CASSSKGESNYGYTF
J: TRBJ1-2; size: .; D: TRBD1; V: TRBV2; length: 15; DNA: TGTGCCAGCAGTGGGACCACAGGGGGCTTCTATGGCTACACCTTC; CDR3: CASSGTTGGFYGYTF
J: TRBJ1-6; size: .; D: .; V: TRBV19; length: 13; DNA: TGTGCCAGCCGGGACACTAATAATTCACCCCTCCACTTT; CDR3: CASRDTNNSPLHF
J: TRBJ2-5; size: .; D: TRBD1; V: TRBV5-1; length: 17; DNA: TGCGCCAGCAGCGGGCGGACAGGGGGACCTGCTGGGGAGACCCAGTACTTC; CDR3: CASSGRTGGPAGETQYF
J: TRBJ2-7; size: .; D: .; V: TRBV18; length: 14; DNA: TGTGCCAGCTCACCAGCTTGGGGTCCCTACGAGCAGTACTTC; CDR3: CASSPAWGPYEQYF
J: TRBJ2-2; size: once; D: .; V: TRBV27; length: 17; DNA: TGTGCCAGCAGTTTTCGAGGCGGGCAGACGAACACCGGGGAGCTGTTTTTT; CDR3: CASSFRGGQTNTGELFF
J: TRBJ2-7; size: .; D: TRBD2; V: TRBV15; length: 17; DNA: TGTGCCACCAGCAGAGAAGTGTGGGGACTAGCGGGGCCCGAGCAGTACTTC; CDR3: CATSREVWGLAGPEQYF
J: TRBJ1-1; size: .; D: .; V: TRBV6-1; length: 14; DNA: TGTACCAGCAGTACGCGGACCGGAGACACTGAAGCTTTCTTT; CDR3: CTSSTRTGDTEAFF
J: TRBJ2-3; size: .; D: .; V: TRBV6-1; length: 15; DNA: TGTGCCAGCAGTGAGCTTAGGGTGAGCACAGATACGCAGTATTTT; CDR3: CASSELRVSTDTQYF
J: TRBJ2-7; size: .; D: .; V: TRBV2; length: 13; DNA: TGTGCCAGCAGTGAAGCACATGCAGGGGAGGAGTACTTC; CDR3: CASSEAHAGEEYF
J: TRBJ2-2; size: .; D: TRBD1; V: TRBV10-3; length: 15; DNA: TGTGCCATCACCAAGACAGGGGAAGCAACCGGGGAGCTGTTTTTT; CDR3: CAITKTGEATGELFF
J: TRBJ2-2; size: .; D: .; V: TRBV7-6; length: 13; DNA: TGTGCCAGCAGCCGTCCCCCGTCGGGGGAGCTGTTTTTT; CDR3: CASSRPPSGELFF
J: TRBJ1-1; size: .; D: .; V: TRBV7-9; length: 13; DNA: TGTGCCAGCAGCTCTATTTCTCGGTCTGAAGCTTTCTTT; CDR3: CASSSISRSEAFF
J: TRBJ1-1; size: .; D: TRBD1; V: TRBV5-6; length: 13; DNA: TGTGCCAGCAGCCAGGGGGATTGGACTGAAGCTTTCTTT; CDR3: CASSQGDWTEAFF
J: TRBJ2-7; size: once; D: TRBD1; V: TRBV6-6; length: 14; DNA: TGTGCCAGCAGGCCCGGGACAGGGCGCCTCGAGCAGTACTTC; CDR3: CASRPGTGRLEQYF
J: TRBJ1-2; size: .; D: TRBD1; V: TRBV28; length: 15; DNA: TGTGCCAGCAGTCCGCCCGGGACAGAGTTCTATGGCTACACCTTC; CDR3: CASSPPGTEFYGYTF
J: TRBJ2-3; size: .; D: .; V: TRBV19; length: 14; DNA: TGTGCCAGTAGTAGCGTGATCACAACAGATACGCAGTATTTT; CDR3: CASSSVITTDTQYF
J: TRBJ1-1; size: .; D: .; V: TRBV11-2; length: 15; DNA: TGTGCCAGCAGCTTGGGAGGGGCTGGGGACACTGAAGCTTTCTTT; CDR3: CASSLGGAGDTEAFF
J: TRBJ2-3; size: .; D: TRBD2; V: TRBV9; length: 16; DNA: TGTGCCAGCAGCCCGAGGGGTAGCGGGGGCGCAGATACGCAGTATTTT; CDR3: CASSPRGSGGADTQYF
J: TRBJ2-5; size: .; D: TRBD1; V: TRBV5-1; length: 16; DNA: TGCGCCAGCAGCTTGGGGGACAGGGCTAGCCAAGAGACCCAGTACTTC; CDR3: CASSLGDRASQETQYF
J: TRBJ1-1; size: .; D: .; V: TRBV19; length: 16; DNA: TGTGCCAGTAGTATAGATAGGATCCAGGAACAAGCTGAAGCTTTCTTT; CDR3: CASSIDRIQEQAEAFF
J: TRBJ2-1; size: .; D: .; V: TRBV18; length: 13; DNA: TGTGCCAGCTCACCTCTGCCCTACAATGAGCAGTTCTTC; CDR3: CASSPLPYNEQFF
J: TRBJ1-2; size: .; D: TRBD1; V: TRBV10-3; length: 15; DNA: TGTGCCATCAATCAGGGGGTAATAGCTAACTATGGCTACACCTTC; CDR3: CAINQGVIANYGYTF
J: TRBJ2-1; size: once; D: .; V: TRBV9; length: 14; DNA: TGTGCCAGCAGCGTAGCGGGGAACTACAATGAGCAGTTCTTC; CDR3: CASSVAGNYNEQFF
J: TRBJ2-2; size: .; D: .; V: TRBV7-2; length: 14; DNA: TGTGCCAGCAGTCGGAGAGCGGACACCGGGGAGCTGTTTTTT; CDR3: CASSRRADTGELFF
J: TRBJ2-1; size: .; D: .; V: TRBV18; length: 14; DNA: TGTGCCAGCTCACTACAGAGCTCCTACAATGAGCAGTTCTTC; CDR3: CASSLQSSYNEQFF
J: TRBJ1-1; size: few; D: .; V: TRBV10-1; length: 14; DNA: TGCGCCAGCAGTGAGGGGCATATGAACACTGAAGCTTTCTTT; CDR3: CASSEGHMNTEAFF
J: TRBJ1-1; size: .; D: .; V: TRBV6-5; length: 14; DNA: TGTGCCAGCAGTATCGGCGTTTTGAACACTGAAGCTTTCTTT; CDR3: CASSIGVLNTEAFF
J: TRBJ1-5; size: .; D: TRBD1; V: TRBV9; length: 14; DNA: TGTGCCAGCAGCCTCACAGGGGGCCGGCAGCCCCAGCATTTT; CDR3: CASSLTGGRQPQHF
J: TRBJ2-7; size: .; D: .; V: TRBV27; length: 13; DNA: TGTGCCAGCAGTTTAAGACTAGAGTACGAGCAGTACTTC; CDR3: CASSLRLEYEQYF
J: TRBJ2-3; size: .; D: .; V: TRBV30; length: 13; DNA: TGTGCCTGGGATAGGAGTAGGACAGATACGCAGTATTTT; CDR3: CAWDRSRTDTQYF
J: TRBJ1-5; size: .; D: TRBD1; V: TRBV28; length: 17; DNA: TGTGCCAGCAACTTGCTGGGGACAGCCTATAGCAATCAGCCCCAGCATTTT; CDR3: CASNLLGTAYSNQPQHF
J: TRBJ2-7; size: .; D: .; V: TRBV5-1; length: 16; DNA: TGCGCCAGCAGCTTGTCCGCGGTAGCGTTGGGCTACGAGCAGTACTTC; CDR3: CASSLSAVALGYEQYF
J: TRBJ1-2; size: once; D: .; V: TRBV7-2; length: 16; DNA: TGTGCCAGCAGCTTAAAGGGGATCGACAGGTTTGCAGGCTACACCTTC; CDR3: CASSLKGIDRFAGYTF
J: TRBJ1-1; size: .; D: TRBD1; V: TRBV2; length: 17; DNA: TGTGCCAGCACCTTTAAGCCCGGGACAGGGGCGAACACTGAAGCTTTCTTT; CDR3: CASTFKPGTGANTEAFF